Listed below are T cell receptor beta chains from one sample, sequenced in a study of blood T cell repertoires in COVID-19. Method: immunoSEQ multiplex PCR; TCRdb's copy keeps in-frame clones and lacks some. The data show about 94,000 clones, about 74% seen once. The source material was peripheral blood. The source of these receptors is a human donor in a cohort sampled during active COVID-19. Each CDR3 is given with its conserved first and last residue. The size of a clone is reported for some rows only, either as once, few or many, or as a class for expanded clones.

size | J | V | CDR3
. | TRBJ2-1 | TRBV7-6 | CASSLAGTMQFF
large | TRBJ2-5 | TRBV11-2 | CASSLGQGSPIYF
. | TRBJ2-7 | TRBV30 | CAWSFGEGVDPYEQYF
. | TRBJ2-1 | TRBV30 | CACGLAGAYEQFF
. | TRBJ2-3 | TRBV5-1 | CASSWGGARTDTQYF
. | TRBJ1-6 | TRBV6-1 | CASSDRGREPLHF
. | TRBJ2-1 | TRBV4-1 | CASSQEPIGIAYNEQFF
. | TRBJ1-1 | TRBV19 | CASMRGQGATEAFF
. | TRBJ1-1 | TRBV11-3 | CASSLDRVSEAFF
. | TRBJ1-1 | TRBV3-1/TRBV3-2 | CASSQKGQVGGAFF
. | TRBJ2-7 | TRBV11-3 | CASSSGGSYEQYF
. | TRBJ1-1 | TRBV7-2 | CASSVTGGNTEAFF
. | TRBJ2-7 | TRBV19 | CASRPGTGVSYEQYF
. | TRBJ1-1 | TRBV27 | CASSLAGGWAEAFF
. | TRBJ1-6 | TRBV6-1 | CASSESDSPVGPLHF